This TCR beta chain was identified during a study of T cell responses to AZD1222 COVID-19 vaccine. From germline, CDR1 is SGHRS and CDR2 YFSETQ. V lost 2 bases, J lost 0 bases, and 8 bases stayed unmatched. CDR3 length: 18 residues. Assay: immunoSEQ multiplex PCR; the TCRdb copy retains only in-frame clones and omits some. The sample lists around 150,000 clones, roughly 92% occurring once. The chain has TRBV5-1 and TRBJ2-1; 10 bases line up with TRBD2. This TCR was recovered from an adult who received the AZD1222 COVID-19 vaccine. Material: peripheral blood, obtained 28 days after the second AZD1222 dose. For the CDR3, the DNA is TGCGCCAGCAGCTTCCTCGGGACTAGCGAGAGCTCCTACAATGAGCAGTTCTTC. It encodes CASSFLGTSESSYNEQFF.